This T cell receptor (beta chain) derives from a study of blood T cell repertoires in COVID-19. About the study: Samples came from the United States, Italy and Spain, spanning acute and convalescent COVID-19.

Trimming took off 0 bases at V and 4 bases at J, with 15 bases between the two ends. The CDR3 is 16 amino acids. Germline V gene sequence: CDR1 MNHEY, CDR2 SVGAGI. Clones were read by immunoSEQ multiplex PCR, and TCRdb kept only the in-frame ones, dropping some. Found here are fewer than 150,000 clones, about 85% of them singletons; the top ten hold 10% to 15%. The sequence was collected from a human donor in a cohort sampled during active COVID-19. The chain uses TRBV6-5 and TRBJ1-2; TRBD1 might be the D (5 bases). The sample was peripheral blood. CDR3 loop: CASSYSRWGRAYGYTF. For the CDR3, the DNA is TGTGCCAGCAGTTACTCAAGGTGGGGCAGGGCCTATGGCTACACCTTC.